The sequence of this T cell receptor (beta chain) was determined in a study of T-cell reconstitution after alpha-beta-depleted transplantation in children. CDR1 and CDR2 (germline): MRHNA, SNTAGT. The CDR3 has 15 amino acids. V lost 6 bases to trimming and J lost 1 base, with 14 bases between them. Library preparation (for TCRbeta) was performed with unique molecular identifiers. One entry per CDR3 protein, called by TCRdb with MiXCR from the PCR reads. The repertoire consists of 450,000 to 600,000 distinct CDR3 sequences, with 10% to 15% occurring once and the leading ten covering around 2.2%. This clonotype was observed a few times. Its antigen is unknown. Study conclusions and caveats: Fresh T-cell production supplied most of the T-cell counts and diversity seen one year after transplant.

The material was PBMCs, mostly from graft donor cells, obtained 360 days after TCRalphabeta/CD19-depleted stem cell transplant. The chain links TRBV6-4 to TRBJ2-3; D is possibly TRBD1 (7 bases). This clonotype was obtained from a male patient younger than 18 who had a stem cell transplant for acute myeloid leukemia, so the T cells may come from the graft donor. The CDR3 nucleotides read TGTGCCAGCAGGGCCAGGGGGGCCGGCACAGATACGCAGTATTTT. Translating gives CASRARGAGTDTQYF.